Shown below are 11 T cell receptor beta chains from a single sample sequenced in a study of vaccination effects on CD4 cells after COVID-19. The protocol was immunoSEQ multiplex PCR, while the TCRdb copy is restricted to in-frame clones and leaves out a portion. The sample has about 61,000 clones, roughly 80% seen once; the top ten hold under 3%. These TCRs are of unknown antigen specificity. Antigen-specific CD4+ T cells were expanded (with viral peptide pools) by the ViraFEST assay ahead of sequencing. CD4+ T cell isolation took place after approximately ten days of culture. Material: CD4+ T cells from PBMCs cultured with HCoV-229E spike peptides, obtained before COVID-19 vaccination. The receptors stem from a human donor who received a COVID-19 vaccine.

The chain has TRBV7-9 and TRBJ1-4, with 11 bases fitting TRBD1. Trimming took 6 bases from V and 7 from J; bases not matched to a gene: 4. This CDR3 region has 14 residues. CDR1 and CDR2 (germline): SEHNR, FQNEAQ (reference sequence). CDR3 amino acids: CASRGQGESEKLFF. The DNA for the CDR3 is TGTGCCAGCAGGGGACAGGGGGAATCTGAAAAACTGTTTTTT.

V is TRBV19 and J is TRBJ1-5; D is unresolved. CDR1 is LNHDA and CDR2 is SQIVND in the germline V gene (reference sequence). Trimming pared 5 bases from V and 6 bases from J, leaving 14 bases between. The CDR3 is made up of 14 amino acids. The CDR3: CASSLRSRRQPQHF. The CDR3 nucleotides are TGTGCCAGTAGTTTACGGTCGAGGCGTCAGCCCCAGCATTTT. Based on the CDR3 plus reference TRBV19 and TRBJ1-5, the full variable domain is DGGITQSPKYLFRKEGQNVTLSCEQNLNHDAMYWYRQDPGQGLRLIYYSQIVNDFQKGDIAEGYSVSREKKESFPLTVTSAQKNPTAFYLCASSLRSRRQPQHFGDGTRLSIL.

This chain uses TRBV6-2 or TRBV6-3 with TRBJ1-5; unclear D gene. Germline loops: CDR1 MNHEY, CDR2 SVGEGT. V lost 5 bases to trimming and J lost 9 bases, with 11 bases between them. This CDR3 is built from 12 residues. CDR3 in DNA: TGTGCCAGCAGTCCCCACCCGGGGCCCCAGCATTTT. Translated: CASSPHPGPQHF.

V gene TRBV5-1 combines with J gene TRBJ1-3; a possible D gene is TRBD1 (5 bases). Germline loops: CDR1 SGHRS, CDR2 YFSETQ. This CDR3 spans 15 amino acids. Trimming removed 2 bases from V and 4 bases from J, with 13 bases in between. The CDR3 DNA reads as TGCGCCAGCAGCTTTAGCGGGGCAAGCGGAAACACCATATATTTT. Its translation is CASSFSGASGNTIYF.

This chain links TRBV12-5 with TRBJ2-3; 8 nucleotides align to TRBD2. The germline V gene has CDR1 LGHNT and CDR2 FRNRAP. CDR3 length equals 14 residues. The junction had 4 bases not matched to a gene; V was cut back by 4 bases and J by 4 bases. CDR3 region: CASGSGGAPDTQYF. CDR3 in DNA: TGTGCTAGTGGTTCCGGGGGGGCTCCAGATACGCAGTATTTT. The full variable domain, completed using reference TRBV12-5 and TRBJ2-3, is DARVTQTPRHKVTEMGQEVTMRCQPILGHNTVFWYRQTMMQGLELLAYFRNRAPLDDSGMPKDRFSAEMPDATLATLKIQPSEPRDSAVYFCASGSGGAPDTQYFGPGTRLTVL.

The chain uses TRBV19 and TRBJ1-5, with a tentative D call TRBD1 (5 bases). This CDR3 is built from 15 residues. CDR1 is LNHDA and CDR2 is SQIVND in the germline V gene (reference sequence). Between the trimmed V and J ends, which lost 3 bases and 7 bases, there was a span of 16 bases. CDR3 coding DNA: TGTGCCAGTAGTATGGGGACGCGTATAAGGCAGCCCCAGCATTTT. The encoded protein is CASSMGTRIRQPQHF. Drawing the rest from reference TRBV19 and TRBJ1-5, the complete variable domain is DGGITQSPKYLFRKEGQNVTLSCEQNLNHDAMYWYRQDPGQGLRLIYYSQIVNDFQKGDIAEGYSVSREKKESFPLTVTSAQKNPTAFYLCASSMGTRIRQPQHFGDGTRLSIL.

V is TRBV3-1 (or the pseudogene TRBV3-2) and J is TRBJ2-5, with TRBD2 matching 9 bases. The length of the CDR3 is 14 residues. Per the germline V gene, CDR1 is LGHDT and CDR2 is YNNKEL (reference sequence). Trimming cost V 6 bases and J 5 bases; bases outside gene matches: 7. CDR3 loop: CASRKAGGPETQYF. The DNA of the CDR3 is TGTGCCAGCAGAAAGGCGGGGGGGCCTGAGACCCAGTACTTC.

J is TRBJ2-7 and V is TRBV6-5; D unresolved. The CDR3 sequence is 14 residues long. CDR1 is MNHEY and CDR2 is SVGAGI in the germline V gene. Trimming left V 4 bases short and J 6 bases short, with 16 bases between. CDR3 amino acids: CASSFGHVASEQYV. The DNA of the CDR3 is TGTGCCAGCAGTTTCGGTCACGTCGCTAGCGAGCAGTACGTC.

The V and J genes are TRBV24-1 and TRBJ2-7; 10 positions match TRBD1. V dropped 1 base and J dropped 0; count of bases not matched to a gene: 17. Germline lookup yields CDR1 KGHDR and CDR2 SFDVKD. This CDR3 contains 21 residues. The CDR3 bases are TGTGCCACCAGTGATTTTGGCTGGGACAGGGGTACAACATCGAGCTCCTACGAGCAGTACGTC. It yields the protein CATSDFGWDRGTTSSSYEQYV.

This chain links TRBV30 with TRBJ1-1; weak D call: TRBD1 (6 bases). The CDR3 has 12 amino acids. Germline loops: CDR1 GTSNPN, CDR2 SVGIG (reference sequence). V lost 3 bases to trimming and J lost 7 bases, with 12 bases between them. Here the CDR3 reads CAWSPGGLEAFF. The CDR3, as DNA: TGTGCCTGGAGCCCCGGGGGCCTTGAAGCTTTCTTT.

The chain has TRBV7-8 and TRBJ2-1; TRBD2 matches 9 bases. This CDR3 is built from 20 residues. J was trimmed by 0 bases and V by 5 bases; bases with no gene match: 17. Germline CDR1 reads SGHVS; CDR2 reads FQNEAQ. DNA of the CDR3: TGTGCCAGCAGCGCGCGCCCGGGACTAGCCACACTGAGCTCCTACAATGAGCAGTTCTTC. Its translation: CASSARPGLATLSSYNEQFF.